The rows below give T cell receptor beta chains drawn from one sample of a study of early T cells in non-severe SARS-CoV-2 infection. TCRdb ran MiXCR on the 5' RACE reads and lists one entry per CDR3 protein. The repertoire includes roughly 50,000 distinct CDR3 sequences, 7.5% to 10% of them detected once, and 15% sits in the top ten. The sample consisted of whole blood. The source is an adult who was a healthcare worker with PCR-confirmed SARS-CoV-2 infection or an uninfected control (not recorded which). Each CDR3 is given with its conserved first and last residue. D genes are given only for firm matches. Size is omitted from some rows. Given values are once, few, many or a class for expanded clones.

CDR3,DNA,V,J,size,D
CSARVSSYEQYF,TGCAGTGCTAGAGTTAGCTCCTACGAGCAGTACTTC,TRBV20-1,TRBJ2-7,many,-
CSARDHRASGNTIYF,TGCAGTGCTAGAGATCATCGGGCCTCTGGAAACACCATATATTTT,TRBV20-1,TRBJ1-3,many,-
CAISGQGAGELFF,TGTGCCATCAGTGGACAGGGTGCCGGGGAGCTGTTTTTT,TRBV10-3,TRBJ2-2,-,TRBD1
CASRPGTPADTQYF,TGTGCCAGCAGACCGGGGACCCCTGCAGATACGCAGTATTTT,TRBV28,TRBJ2-3,many,-
CASSHRGGRAFF,TGTGCCAGCAGCCACCGGGGAGGGCGAGCTTTCTTT,TRBV4-2,TRBJ1-1,few,-
CASSLMGASGTLGEQYF,TGTGCCAGCAGTTTAATGGGCGCTAGCGGCACCTTGGGGGAGCAGTACTTC,TRBV28,TRBJ2-7,many,TRBD2
CASKAGSSSSKNGGGAYEQYF,TGTGCCAGCAAAGCGGGGAGCTCCAGCAGCAAGAATGGCGGCGGGGCCTACGAGCAGTACTTC,TRBV6-2/TRBV6-3,TRBJ2-7,few,TRBD2
CASSRDREAEAFF,TGTGCCAGTTCCCGGGACAGGGAGGCTGAAGCTTTCTTT,TRBV7-3,TRBJ1-1,many,TRBD1
CASSLVSDSRAYEQYF,TGTGCCAGCAGCTTAGTAAGTGACTCGAGGGCCTACGAGCAGTACTTC,TRBV7-2,TRBJ2-7,few,-
CSAREGQVYGYTF,TGCAGTGCTAGAGAAGGACAGGTCTATGGCTACACCTTC,TRBV20-1,TRBJ1-2,many,TRBD1
CASPSFHRSGTTISYNEQFF,TGTGCCAGCCCCTCTTTCCATCGATCCGGGACTACTATCTCCTACAATGAGCAGTTCTTC,TRBV21-1,TRBJ2-1,many,-
CASTKLTGELFF,TGTGCCAGCACCAAACTCACCGGGGAGCTGTTTTTT,TRBV7-9,TRBJ2-2,many,-
CASSGQLAGETQYF,TGCGCCAGCAGCGGACAACTAGCGGGAGAGACCCAGTACTTC,TRBV4-1,TRBJ2-5,medium-sized,TRBD2
CASSVAGASYEQYF,TGTGCCAGCAGCGTGGCGGGAGCATCCTACGAGCAGTACTTC,TRBV9,TRBJ2-7,many,TRBD2
CASIRLLAGLNEQFF,TGTGCCAGCATAAGGCTCCTAGCGGGATTGAATGAGCAGTTCTTC,TRBV7-2,TRBJ2-1,many,TRBD2
CASRQGYGYTF,TGTGCCAGCCGCCAGGGCTATGGCTACACCTTC,TRBV6-2/TRBV6-3,TRBJ1-2,-,-
CSARDRDLAKNIQYF,TGCAGTGCTAGAGACCGGGACTTAGCCAAAAACATTCAGTACTTC,TRBV20-1,TRBJ2-4,-,-
CAIQGAGETQYF,TGTGCCATCCAGGGGGCTGGGGAGACCCAGTACTTC,TRBV10-3,TRBJ2-5,-,TRBD1
CASSGLTGRAYEQYF,TGTGCCAGCAGCGGACTGACAGGGAGGGCCTACGAGCAGTACTTC,TRBV7-2,TRBJ2-7,-,-
CASSPRQGGYTF,TGTGCCAGCAGTCCCCGACAGGGTGGCTACACCTTC,TRBV28,TRBJ1-2,-,TRBD1
CASGLLDYEQYF,TGTGCTAGTGGTCTCCTAGACTACGAGCAGTACTTC,TRBV12-5,TRBJ2-7,few,-
CSVNLSGRGDEQFF,TGCAGCGTTAACCTAAGCGGGAGGGGAGATGAGCAGTTCTTC,TRBV29-1,TRBJ2-1,-,TRBD2
CASSPHTGLETQYF,TGTGCCAGCAGCCCTCATACAGGGTTGGAGACCCAGTACTTC,TRBV7-9,TRBJ2-5,few,-
CSARPGTGNYEQYF,TGCAGTGCTAGACCCGGGACAGGGAACTACGAGCAGTACTTC,TRBV20-1,TRBJ2-7,few,TRBD1
CASRRIITGTEAFF,TGTGCCAGCAGACGAATTATCACAGGCACTGAAGCTTTCTTT,TRBV12-3/TRBV12-4,TRBJ1-1,many,-
CASSFPGRGAYEQYF,TGTGCCAGCAGTTTCCCCGGCAGGGGGGCATACGAGCAGTACTTC,TRBV28,TRBJ2-7,many,-
CASSLTRVHEQYF,TGTGCCAGCAGCTTAACCAGGGTCCACGAGCAGTACTTC,TRBV7-7,TRBJ2-7,many,-
CASSPQGRYEQYF,TGCGCCAGCAGCCCCCAAGGCAGGTACGAGCAGTACTTC,TRBV4-1,TRBJ2-7,-,-
CASSRHRTLHRETQYF,TGTGCCAGCAGTAGACACAGAACCCTACACCGTGAGACCCAGTACTTC,TRBV2,TRBJ2-5,few,-
CASSGQGVNEKLFF,TGTGCCAGCAGCGGACAGGGGGTTAATGAAAAACTGTTTTTT,TRBV28,TRBJ1-4,many,TRBD1
CASSVSDNYGYTF,TGTGCCAGCAGCGTCAGTGATAACTATGGCTACACCTTC,TRBV7-9,TRBJ1-2,many,-
CASRAGATNEKLFF,TGCGCCAGCAGAGCCGGGGCAACTAATGAAAAACTGTTTTTT,TRBV5-1,TRBJ1-4,many,-
CASSTGGANVLTF,TGTGCCAGCAGCACCGGGGGGGCCAACGTCCTGACTTTC,TRBV28,TRBJ2-6,few,-
CASDDRIGEQFF,TGTGCCAGCGATGACAGGATAGGTGAGCAGTTCTTC,TRBV5-5,TRBJ2-1,few,-
CASSNLGQHTGELFF,TGTGCCAGTAGTAACCTGGGACAGCACACCGGGGAGCTGTTTTTT,TRBV19,TRBJ2-2,many,TRBD1
CASSPRGIALDSPLHF,TGTGCCAGCAGCCCGAGGGGAATCGCCCTTGATTCACCCCTCCACTTT,TRBV27,TRBJ1-6,-,-
CASSYTGLAAPSSYNEQFF,TGTGCCAGCAGTTATACGGGACTAGCGGCTCCTAGCTCCTACAATGAGCAGTTCTTC,TRBV7-6,TRBJ2-1,-,TRBD2
CASGNQAGIGGNTIYF,TGTGCCAGCGGAAATCAGGCGGGAATCGGCGGAAACACCATATATTTT,TRBV25-1,TRBJ1-3,many,-
CASSEGTSGPTTLVGHEQYF,TGTGCCAGCAGCGAAGGGACTAGCGGCCCAACAACCCTCGTGGGCCACGAGCAGTACTTC,TRBV5-6,TRBJ2-7,many,TRBD2
CASSPGSGMNEQFF,TGTGCCAGCAGCCCGGGGAGCGGGATGAATGAGCAGTTCTTC,TRBV14,TRBJ2-1,many,TRBD2
CASSRAYEQYF,TGTGCCAGCAGCCGGGCCTACGAGCAGTACTTC,TRBV7-2,TRBJ2-7,few,-
CSVRRGRTGELFF,TGCAGCGTTAGGAGGGGCCGCACCGGGGAGCTGTTTTTT,TRBV29-1,TRBJ2-2,many,-
CASSRRAPGGELFF,TGTGCCAGCAGCCGCCGGGCCCCCGGCGGGGAGCTGTTTTTT,TRBV7-9,TRBJ2-2,many,-
CASSPRTVANYGYTF,TGTGCCAGCAGCCCACGGACAGTTGCTAACTATGGCTACACCTTC,TRBV7-2,TRBJ1-2,many,-
CASSLGLASYEQYF,TGTGCCAGCAGCCTGGGACTAGCCTCCTACGAGCAGTACTTC,TRBV13,TRBJ2-7,many,TRBD2
CAIKGQGVNTEAFF,TGTGCCATCAAGGGCCAGGGAGTGAACACTGAAGCTTTCTTT,TRBV10-3,TRBJ1-1,few,-
CASSEQGSYGYTF,TGTGCCAGTAGTGAACAGGGGAGCTATGGCTACACCTTC,TRBV19,TRBJ1-2,few,TRBD1
CASSLESAGQRFF,TGTGCCAGCAGCTTAGAATCGGCGGGGCAGAGGTTTTTT,TRBV11-2,TRBJ1-4,many,-
CASSESGRGYEKLFF,TGTGCCAGCAGTGAATCTGGCAGGGGGTATGAAAAACTGTTTTTT,TRBV25-1,TRBJ1-4,many,TRBD1
CSGQIAYGYTF,TGCAGCGGCCAGATTGCCTATGGCTACACCTTC,TRBV29-1,TRBJ1-2,few,-
CSARQSRWGNEQFF,TGCAGTGCTAGACAGTCACGCTGGGGGAATGAGCAGTTCTTC,TRBV20-1,TRBJ2-1,few,-
CASSQAGREETQYF,TGTGCCAGCAGCCAAGCGGGAAGGGAAGAGACCCAGTACTTC,TRBV3-1,TRBJ2-5,-,-
CASLRSSPYNEQFF,TGTGCCAGCCTTCGATCTAGTCCCTACAATGAGCAGTTCTTC,TRBV14,TRBJ2-1,-,-